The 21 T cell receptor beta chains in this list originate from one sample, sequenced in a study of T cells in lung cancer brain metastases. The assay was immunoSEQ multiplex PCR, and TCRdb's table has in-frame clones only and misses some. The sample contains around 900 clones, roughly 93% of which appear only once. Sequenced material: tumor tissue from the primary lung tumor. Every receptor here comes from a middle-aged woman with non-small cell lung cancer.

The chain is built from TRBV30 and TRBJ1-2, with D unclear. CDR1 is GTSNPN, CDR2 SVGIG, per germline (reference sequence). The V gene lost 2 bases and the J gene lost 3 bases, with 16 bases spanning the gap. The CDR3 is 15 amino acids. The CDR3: CAWSREGRLYYGYTF. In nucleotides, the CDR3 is TGTGCCTGGAGTCGAGAAGGGAGATTATACTATGGCTACACCTTC.

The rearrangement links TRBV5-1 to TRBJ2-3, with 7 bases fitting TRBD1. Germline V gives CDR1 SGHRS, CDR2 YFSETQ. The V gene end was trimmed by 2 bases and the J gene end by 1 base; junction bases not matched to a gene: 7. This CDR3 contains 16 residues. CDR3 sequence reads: CASSLTGEGGTDTQYF. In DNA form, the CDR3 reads TGCGCCAGCAGCTTAACAGGGGAAGGGGGCACAGATACGCAGTATTTT.

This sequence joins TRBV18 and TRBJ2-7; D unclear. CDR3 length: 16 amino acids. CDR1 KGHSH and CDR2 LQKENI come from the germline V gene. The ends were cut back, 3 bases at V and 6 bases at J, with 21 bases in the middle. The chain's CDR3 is CASSPDGPKKSSEQYF. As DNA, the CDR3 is TGTGCCAGCTCACCGGATGGGCCAAAGAAGTCATCCGAGCAGTACTTC.

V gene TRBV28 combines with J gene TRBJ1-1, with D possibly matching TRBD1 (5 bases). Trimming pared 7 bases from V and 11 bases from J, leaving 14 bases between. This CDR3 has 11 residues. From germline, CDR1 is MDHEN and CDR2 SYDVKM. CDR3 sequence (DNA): TGTGCCAGCACCCGGGACTTTGTTGCTTTCTTT. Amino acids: CASTRDFVAFF.

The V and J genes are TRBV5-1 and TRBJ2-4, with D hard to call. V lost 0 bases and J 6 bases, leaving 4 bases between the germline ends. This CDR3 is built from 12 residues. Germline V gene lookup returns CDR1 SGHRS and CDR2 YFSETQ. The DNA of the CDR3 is TGCGCCAGCAGCTTGGAGCGAAACATTCAGTACTTC. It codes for CASSLERNIQYF.

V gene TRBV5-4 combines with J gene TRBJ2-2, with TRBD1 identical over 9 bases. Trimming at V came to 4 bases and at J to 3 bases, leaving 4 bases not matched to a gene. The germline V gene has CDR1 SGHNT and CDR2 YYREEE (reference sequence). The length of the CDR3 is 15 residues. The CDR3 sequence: CASSKDRGDTGELFF. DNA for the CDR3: TGTGCCAGCAGCAAAGACAGGGGGGACACCGGGGAGCTGTTTTTT.

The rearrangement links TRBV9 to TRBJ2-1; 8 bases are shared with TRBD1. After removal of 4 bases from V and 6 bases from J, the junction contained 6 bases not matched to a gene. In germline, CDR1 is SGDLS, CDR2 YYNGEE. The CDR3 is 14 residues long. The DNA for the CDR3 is TGTGCCAGCAGCAAACGAACAGGGGGCAATGAGCAGTTCTTC. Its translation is CASSKRTGGNEQFF.

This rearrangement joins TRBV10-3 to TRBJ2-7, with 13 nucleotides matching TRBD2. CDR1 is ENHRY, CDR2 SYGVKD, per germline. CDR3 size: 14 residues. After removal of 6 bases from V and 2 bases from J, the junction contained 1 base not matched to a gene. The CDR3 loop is CAISGTSGTYEQYF. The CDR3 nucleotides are TGTGCCATCAGCGGGACTAGCGGGACCTACGAGCAGTACTTC.

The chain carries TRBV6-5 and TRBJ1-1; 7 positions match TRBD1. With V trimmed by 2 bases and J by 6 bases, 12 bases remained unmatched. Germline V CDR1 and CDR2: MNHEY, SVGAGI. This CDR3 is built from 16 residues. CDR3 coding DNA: TGTGCCAGCAGTTACGGTGGTAGAGGGGGCGCGTCTGAAGCTTTCTTT. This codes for CASSYGGRGGASEAFF.

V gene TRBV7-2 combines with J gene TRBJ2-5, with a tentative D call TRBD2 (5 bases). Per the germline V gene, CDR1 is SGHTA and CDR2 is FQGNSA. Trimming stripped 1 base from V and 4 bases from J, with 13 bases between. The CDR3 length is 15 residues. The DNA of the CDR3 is TGTGCCAGCAGCTTAGAAGCTACGGGAAGAGAGACCCAGTACTTC. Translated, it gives CASSLEATGRETQYF.

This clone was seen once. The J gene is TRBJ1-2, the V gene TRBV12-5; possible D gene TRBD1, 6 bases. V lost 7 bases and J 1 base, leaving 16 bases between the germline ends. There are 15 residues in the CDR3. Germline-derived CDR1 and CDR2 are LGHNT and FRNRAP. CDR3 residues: CASAWGLAFNYGYTF. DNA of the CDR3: TGTGCTAGTGCCTGGGGGCTCGCCTTTAACTATGGCTACACCTTC. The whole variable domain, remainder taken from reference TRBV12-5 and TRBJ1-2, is DARVTQTPRHKVTEMGQEVTMRCQPILGHNTVFWYRQTMMQGLELLAYFRNRAPLDDSGMPKDRFSAEMPDATLATLKIQPSEPRDSAVYFCASAWGLAFNYGYTFGSGTRLTVV.

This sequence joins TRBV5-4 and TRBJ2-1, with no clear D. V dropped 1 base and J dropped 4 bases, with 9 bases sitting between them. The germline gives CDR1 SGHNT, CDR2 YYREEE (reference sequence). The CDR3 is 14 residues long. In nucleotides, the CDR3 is TGTGCCAGCAGCTTGAGGGCGCAGTACAATGAGCAGTTCTTC. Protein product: CASSLRAQYNEQFF.

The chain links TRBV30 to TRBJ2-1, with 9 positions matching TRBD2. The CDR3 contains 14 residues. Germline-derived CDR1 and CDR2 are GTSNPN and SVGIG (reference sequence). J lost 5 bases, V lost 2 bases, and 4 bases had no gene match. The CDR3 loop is CAWSSGGRHNEQFF. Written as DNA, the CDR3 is TGTGCCTGGAGTAGCGGGGGGCGGCACAATGAGCAGTTCTTC.

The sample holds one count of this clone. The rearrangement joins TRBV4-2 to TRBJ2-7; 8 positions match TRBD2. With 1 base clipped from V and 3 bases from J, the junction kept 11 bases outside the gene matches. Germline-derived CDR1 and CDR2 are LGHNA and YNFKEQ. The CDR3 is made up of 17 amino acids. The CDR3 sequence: CASSQVRGSGRVYEQYF. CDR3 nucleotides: TGTGCCAGCAGCCAAGTTCGGGGTTCCGGGAGGGTCTACGAGCAGTACTTC.

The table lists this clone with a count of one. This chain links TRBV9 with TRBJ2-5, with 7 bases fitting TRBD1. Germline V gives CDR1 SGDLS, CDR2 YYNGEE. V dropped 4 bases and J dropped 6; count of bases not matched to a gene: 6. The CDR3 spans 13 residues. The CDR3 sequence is CASSLGTAQTQYF. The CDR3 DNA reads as TGTGCCAGCAGCCTTGGGACAGCCCAGACCCAGTACTTC.

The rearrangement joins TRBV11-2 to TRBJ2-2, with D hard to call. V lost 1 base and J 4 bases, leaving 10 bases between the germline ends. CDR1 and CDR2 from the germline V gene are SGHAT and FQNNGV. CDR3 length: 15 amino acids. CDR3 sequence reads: CASSLVGKFTGELFF. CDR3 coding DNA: TGTGCCAGCAGCTTAGTCGGCAAATTCACCGGGGAGCTGTTTTTT.

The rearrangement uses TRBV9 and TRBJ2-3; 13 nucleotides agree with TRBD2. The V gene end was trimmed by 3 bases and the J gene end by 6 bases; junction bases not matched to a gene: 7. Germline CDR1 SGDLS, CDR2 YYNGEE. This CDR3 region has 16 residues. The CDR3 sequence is CASSGWTSGSGDTQYF. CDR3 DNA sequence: TGTGCCAGCAGCGGATGGACTAGCGGGAGCGGGGATACGCAGTATTTT.

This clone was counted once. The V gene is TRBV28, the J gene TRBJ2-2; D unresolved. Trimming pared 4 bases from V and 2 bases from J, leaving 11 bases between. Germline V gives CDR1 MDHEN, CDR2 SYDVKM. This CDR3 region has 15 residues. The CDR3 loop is CASSSTYINTGELFF. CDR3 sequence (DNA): TGTGCCAGCAGTTCTACATACATAAACACCGGGGAGCTGTTTTTT.

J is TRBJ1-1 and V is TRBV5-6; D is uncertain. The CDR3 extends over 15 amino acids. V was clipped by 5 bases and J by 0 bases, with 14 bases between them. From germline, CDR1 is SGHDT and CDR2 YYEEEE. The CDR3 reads CASSLGGYMNTEAFF. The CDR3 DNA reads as TGTGCCAGCAGTCTCGGTGGGTATATGAACACTGAAGCTTTCTTT.

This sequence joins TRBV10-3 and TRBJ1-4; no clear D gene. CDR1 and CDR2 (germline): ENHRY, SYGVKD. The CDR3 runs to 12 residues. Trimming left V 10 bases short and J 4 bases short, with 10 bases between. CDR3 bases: TGTGCCACCGGAATGATTAATGAAAAACTGTTTTTT. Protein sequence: CATGMINEKLFF.

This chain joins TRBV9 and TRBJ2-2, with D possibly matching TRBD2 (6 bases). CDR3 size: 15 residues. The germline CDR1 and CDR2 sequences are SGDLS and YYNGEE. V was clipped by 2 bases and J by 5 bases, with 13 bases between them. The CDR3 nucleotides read TGTGCCAGCAGCGTCGGGAGAAAGGAGACCGGGGAGCTGTTTTTT. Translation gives CASSVGRKETGELFF.